This TCR beta chain was sequenced during a study of T cell responses to AZD1222 COVID-19 vaccine. About the research overall: Analysis merged second doses at about 4 or about 12 weeks.

Findings and limits, study-wide: Spike as a whole was targeted by vaccine-associated CD4 TCRs, dominant at 160-218 and 743-854.

With respect to this clone: Its antigen is unknown.

Generated by immunoSEQ multiplex PCR, the TCRdb table keeps only in-frame clones and is missing some. Here the sample spans over 120,000 clones, 85% to 95% being singletons. CDR1 SGHRS and CDR2 YFSETQ come from the germline V gene. The CDR3 has 13 amino acids. Trimming left V 4 bases short and J 5 bases short, with 13 bases between. This receptor was taken from an adult in good health. The chain employs TRBV5-1 and TRBJ2-7; D is ambiguous. The sample here was peripheral blood, taken on day 0 of AZD1222 vaccination. The CDR3 here is CASSPALSHEQYF. Here the CDR3 DNA reads TGCGCCAGCAGCCCGGCCCTTTCCCACGAGCAGTACTTC.